This TCR beta chain was sequenced for a study of blood T cell repertoires in COVID-19. Original analysis: How many nucleated cells were present was estimated from reference gene primer amplification. Repertoires were generated with immunoSEQ multiplex PCR, while TCRdb's copy carries only in-frame clones and drops some. V and J calls and clone size come straight from that table; D and trimming were deduced from the DNA. The sample carries around 480,000 clones, about nine tenths recorded once. Participant age was roughly 18 to 89 years, and participants resided in around 24 US areas. Participant-given clinical history determined each cohort assignment. Germline V lookup: CDR1 LGHDT, CDR2 YNNKEL (reference sequence). V shed 7 bases and J 0 bases; nucleotides not matched to a gene: 7. The CDR3 spans 18 residues.

Sequenced: PBMCs or T cells enriched from blood (not recorded which). This TCR came from a young woman who had recovered from COVID-19. The rearrangement uses TRBV3-1 (or the pseudogene TRBV3-2) and TRBJ2-6; TRBD2 matches at 12 bases. The chain's CDR3 is CASTPGTSGFSGANVLTF. In DNA, the CDR3 is TGTGCCAGCACCCCCGGGACTAGCGGGTTCTCTGGGGCCAACGTCCTGACTTTC.